Listed below are T cell receptor beta chains from one sample, sequenced in a study of T-cell reconstitution after alpha-beta-depleted transplantation in children. TCRdb redid the calling of the PCR reads with MiXCR, one entry per CDR3 protein. Here the sample spans 600,000 to 700,000 distinct CDR3 sequences, around a sixth being singletons. Here the sequenced sample was PBMCs from the stem cell graft donor, taken from the stem cell graft. These receptors were taken from a human donor who donated a stem cell graft to a child with acute myeloid leukemia. Both conserved end residues are trimmed from each CDR3. Each record gives: J gene, clone size, V gene, CDR3 protein. The size of a clone is reported for some rows only, either as once, few or many, or as a class for expanded clones.

TRBJ1-6,many,TRBV20-1,SASLSSYNSPLH
TRBJ1-2,few,TRBV7-9,ASRGHDYGYT
TRBJ2-5,few,TRBV11-2,ASSLNRLDASWEETQY
TRBJ2-6,-,TRBV20-1,SALTPGQGNTAANVLT
TRBJ2-5,-,TRBV11-2,ASSLVYRDFPGRETQY
TRBJ1-4,many,TRBV20-1,SARTYTTNEKLF
TRBJ2-1,few,TRBV5-1,ASSLDRAKGNEQF
TRBJ2-3,many,TRBV5-1,ASSGSTDTQY
TRBJ1-1,-,TRBV5-1,ASSLASRTEAF
TRBJ1-2,many,TRBV12-3/TRBV12-4,ASSPLGSYGYT
TRBJ2-5,few,TRBV20-1,SARGPGTYQETQY
TRBJ2-2,few,TRBV11-2,ASSSYSGATGELF
TRBJ1-2,few,TRBV12-3/TRBV12-4,ASSLTRQGNYGYT
TRBJ1-5,many,TRBV20-1,SFKDSQYSNQPQH
TRBJ2-7,many,TRBV12-3/TRBV12-4,ASSAPGQSYEQY
TRBJ2-5,-,TRBV25-1,ASSEDREETRY
TRBJ1-1,few,TRBV12-2,ASRFQNSAGGAQTEAF
TRBJ1-1,-,TRBV4-3,ASSQGSGDTEAF
TRBJ1-1,many,TRBV10-3,AISEEGLDTEAF
TRBJ1-1,-,TRBV12-3/TRBV12-4,ASSQLTGSTEAF
TRBJ1-1,-,TRBV5-6,ASSLTGGGRPT
TRBJ1-2,many,TRBV12-3/TRBV12-4,ASIGTLANYGYT
TRBJ1-1,many,TRBV29-1,SVAPKRNSEAF
TRBJ2-1,few,TRBV12-3/TRBV12-4,ASSPHRGGNEQF
TRBJ1-5,-,TRBV6-1,ASKGDRASNQPQH
TRBJ2-1,-,TRBV6-1,ASSEGLVSYNEQF
TRBJ1-1,-,TRBV7-9,ASSLGTPEAF
TRBJ2-3,-,TRBV12-3/TRBV12-4,ASSFGSGSGGTDTQY
TRBJ1-4,many,TRBV12-3/TRBV12-4,ASSLEGRPEKLF
TRBJ1-1,few,TRBV20-1,SARDPDTSPGYYTEAF
TRBJ1-5,few,TRBV7-8,ASSYRASSNQPQH
TRBJ1-1,-,TRBV18,ASSRQDSNTEAF
TRBJ2-1,few,TRBV12-3/TRBV12-4,ASGMSGNEQF
TRBJ2-2,-,TRBV28,ASNDPGTGKAGELF
TRBJ1-2,-,TRBV6-8,ASRKEQGDYGYT
TRBJ1-1,few,TRBV5-1,ASREENTEAF